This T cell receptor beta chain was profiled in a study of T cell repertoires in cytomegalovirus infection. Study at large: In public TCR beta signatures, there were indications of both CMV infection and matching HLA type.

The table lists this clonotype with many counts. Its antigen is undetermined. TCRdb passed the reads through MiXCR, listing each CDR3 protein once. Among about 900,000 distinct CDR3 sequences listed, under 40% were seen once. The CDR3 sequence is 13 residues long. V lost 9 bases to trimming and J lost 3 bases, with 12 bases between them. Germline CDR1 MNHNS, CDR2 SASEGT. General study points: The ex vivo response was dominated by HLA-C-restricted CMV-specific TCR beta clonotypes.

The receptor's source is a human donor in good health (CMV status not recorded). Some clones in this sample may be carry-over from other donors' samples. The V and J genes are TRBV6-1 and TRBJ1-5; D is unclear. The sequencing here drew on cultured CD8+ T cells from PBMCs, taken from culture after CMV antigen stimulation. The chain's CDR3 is CASTKVSNQPQHF. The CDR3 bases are TGTGCCAGTACTAAAGTTTCCAATCAGCCCCAGCATTTT.